The present T cell receptor (beta chain) was sequenced within a study of CD8 T cells in Susac syndrome. TCR beta was sequenced from blood CD8+ and CD4+ T cells. TEMRA cells were FACS-enriched, while CD8+ and CD4+ T cells were negatively isolated. CDR1 and CDR2 (germline): DFQATT, SNEGSKA (reference sequence). The CDR3 sequence is 16 residues long. J lost 6 bases, V lost 0 bases, and 8 bases had no gene match. A quantity of roughly 0.5 to 1 ug RNA underwent reverse transcription using random hexamers. Across 54 Vbeta and 13 Jbeta, TCR beta CDR3 was amplified with immunoSEQ multiplex PCR. TCRdb called the immunoSEQ multiplex PCR reads again in MiXCR, with one record for every CDR3 protein. The sample lists 250,000 to 300,000 distinct CDR3 sequences, around 84% seen once, with around 0.11% in the top ten.

This clonotype was sampled from a human donor with multiple sclerosis. Input material: CD8+ T cells from PBMCs. V gene TRBV20-1 combines with J gene TRBJ1-2, with TRBD1 identical over 12 bases. As DNA, the CDR3 is TGCAGTGCTAGAGAACCGGGACAGGGGGCTTCAGATGGCTACACCTTC. It encodes CSAREPGQGASDGYTF.